Listed here are 3 T cell receptor beta chains from one sample, sequenced in a study of cytomegalovirus exposure and HLA in healthy donors. PCR amplification relied on 60 Vbeta primers (plus 13 Jbeta primers). Using immunoSEQ multiplex PCR, the repertoire was profiled, and TCRdb retains in-frame clones only, with some absent. The table shows approximately 240,000 clones, with 82% occurring only once. Input material: PBMCs. All receptors derive from a woman aged 40 to 50 in good health and CMV-seropositive.

This clone was counted once. Here the CDR3 reads CASSYDRGQYF. The DNA for the CDR3 is TGTGCCAGCAGTTACGACAGAGGGCAGTACTTC. This chain uses TRBV6-5 with TRBJ2-7, with TRBD1 as a possible D gene (5 bases). The germline gives CDR1 MNHEY, CDR2 SVGAGI. CDR3 size: 11 residues. V dropped 2 bases and J dropped 9 bases, with 8 bases sitting between them.

The rearrangement joins TRBV7-2 to TRBJ1-1; 11 bases match TRBD1. Germline V gene lookup returns CDR1 SGHTA and CDR2 FQGNSA. The CDR3 is 14 amino acids. V lost 3 bases to trimming and J lost 4 bases; unmatched junction nucleotides: 1. The chain's CDR3 is CASSFGTGGTEAFF. CDR3 nucleotides: TGTGCCAGCAGCTTCGGGACAGGGGGCACTGAAGCTTTCTTT.

The chain joins TRBV29-1 to TRBJ1-5; 7 bases match TRBD1. V lost 5 bases and J lost 0; bases outside the gene matches: 4. The CDR3 has 14 amino acids. CDR1 SQVTM and CDR2 ANQGSEA come from the germline V gene. The chain's CDR3 is CSVPGGNSNQPQHF. CDR3 DNA sequence: TGCAGCGTTCCAGGGGGGAATAGCAATCAGCCCCAGCATTTT. Supplemented by reference TRBV29-1 and TRBJ1-5, the full variable domain reads SAVISQKPSRDICQRGTSLTIQCQVDSQVTMMFWYRQQPGQSLTLIATANQGSEATYESGFVIDKFPISRPNLTFSTLTVSNMSPEDSSIYLCSVPGGNSNQPQHFGDGTRLSIL.